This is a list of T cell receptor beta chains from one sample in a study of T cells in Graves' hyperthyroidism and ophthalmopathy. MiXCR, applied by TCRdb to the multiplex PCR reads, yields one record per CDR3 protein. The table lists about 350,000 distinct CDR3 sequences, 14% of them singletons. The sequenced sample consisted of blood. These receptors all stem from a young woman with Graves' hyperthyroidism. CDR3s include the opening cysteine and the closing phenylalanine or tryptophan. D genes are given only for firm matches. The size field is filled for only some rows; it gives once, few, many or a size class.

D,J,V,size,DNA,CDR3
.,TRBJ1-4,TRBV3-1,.,TGTGCCAGCAGCCGAAGTGGTGAAAGACTGTTTTTT,CASSRSGERLFF
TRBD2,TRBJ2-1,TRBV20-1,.,TGCAGTGCTAGAGAATTAGCGGGAGGGCCGAGCAATGAGCAGTTCTTC,CSARELAGGPSNEQFF
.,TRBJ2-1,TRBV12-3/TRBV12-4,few,TGTGCCAGCAGTTTTAACCCGGACAATGAGCAGTTCTTC,CASSFNPDNEQFF
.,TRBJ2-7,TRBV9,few,TGTGCCAGCAGCGTAGCTGGCGCAGCCGACGAGCAGTACTTC,CASSVAGAADEQYF
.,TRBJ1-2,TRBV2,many,TGTGCCAGCAGTGGGACGGTCCATGGCTATGGCTACACCTTC,CASSGTVHGYGYTF
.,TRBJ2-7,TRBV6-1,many,TGTGCCAGCAGTGTAACCCCCGCCTACGAGCAGTACTTC,CASSVTPAYEQYF
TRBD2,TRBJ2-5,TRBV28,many,TGTGCCAGCACCCCTAGCGGGGGATTACGAGAGACCCAGTACTTC,CASTPSGGLRETQYF
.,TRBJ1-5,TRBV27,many,TGTGCCAGCAGTTTAGGGCACAATCAGCCCCAGCATTTT,CASSLGHNQPQHF
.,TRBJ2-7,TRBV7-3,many,TGTGCCAGCAGCTTAACCGGGACTTCCCACGAGCAGTACTTC,CASSLTGTSHEQYF
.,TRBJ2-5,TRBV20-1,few,TGCAGTGCTAGGAGGGGGAAAAGAGAGACCCAGTACTTC,CSARRGKRETQYF
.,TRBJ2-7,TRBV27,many,TGTGCCAGCAGTTTGATACAGGGAGTAAACGAGCAGTACTTC,CASSLIQGVNEQYF
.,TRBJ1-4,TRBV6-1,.,TGTGCCAGCAGTTATTACAGAGGTCATGAAAAACTGTTTTTT,CASSYYRGHEKLFF
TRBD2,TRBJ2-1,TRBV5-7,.,TGTGCCAGCATGAGCGGGTTAGCGGGATTCCATGAGCAGTTCTTC,CASMSGLAGFHEQFF
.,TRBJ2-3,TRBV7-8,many,TGTGCCAGCTCGGGGATGAGCACAGATACGCAGTATTTT,CASSGMSTDTQYF
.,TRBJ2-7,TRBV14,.,TGTGCCAGCAGCCAAGGGGCTGGAGGCGAGCAGTACTTC,CASSQGAGGEQYF
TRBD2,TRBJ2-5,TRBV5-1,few,TGCGCCAGCAGCTTGGAGACTAGCGGGAGGGCCAGGTACTTC,CASSLETSGRARYF
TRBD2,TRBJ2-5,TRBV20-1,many,TGCAGTGCTAGAGTCGGACTAGCGGCAAGCCGTTGGTACCAAGAGACCCAGTACTTC,CSARVGLAASRWYQETQYF
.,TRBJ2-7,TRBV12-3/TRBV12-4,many,TGTGCCAGCAACCTAGGGGGTCCCCGCGAGCAGTACTTC,CASNLGGPREQYF
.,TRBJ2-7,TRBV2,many,TGTGCCAGCAGAGGGGGAATCTTCTACGAGCAGTACTTC,CASRGGIFYEQYF
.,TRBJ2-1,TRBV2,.,TGTGCCAACCCCCGGGGGCCTAGCGATGAGCAGTTCTTC,CANPRGPSDEQFF
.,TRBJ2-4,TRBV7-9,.,TGTGCCAGCAGCGTAGACAGGATTAACATTCAGTACTTC,CASSVDRINIQYF
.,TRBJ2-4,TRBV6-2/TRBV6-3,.,TGTGCCAGCAGGTGGGACCGGCCCAAGGGCATTCAGTACTTC,CASRWDRPKGIQYF
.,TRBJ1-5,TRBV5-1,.,TGCGCCAGCAGCTTAGGGGGGCCAGGGGAGCCCCAGCATTTT,CASSLGGPGEPQHF
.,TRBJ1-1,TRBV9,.,TGTGCCAGCAGCCCAAAAGCGGGGGACACTGAAGCTTTCTTT,CASSPKAGDTEAFF
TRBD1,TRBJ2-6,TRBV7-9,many,TGTGCCAGCAGTTCGACAGGGTCTGGGGCCAACGTCCTGACTTTC,CASSSTGSGANVLTF
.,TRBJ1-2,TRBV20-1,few,TGCAGTGCTAACAAACTATCTGTTCATCGGGGCTACACCTTC,CSANKLSVHRGYTF
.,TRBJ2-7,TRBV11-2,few,TGTGCCAGCAGCTTAGTGGTCGACGGCAAGGTTCCTTACGAGCAGTACTTC,CASSLVVDGKVPYEQYF
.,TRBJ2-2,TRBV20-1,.,TGCAGTGCCCCAAGGGAGCTGTTTTTT,CSAPRELFF